This T cell receptor beta chain derives from a study of blood T cell repertoires in COVID-19. As for the study in general: Sample material is recorded as cDNA or gDNA derived from T cells, B-cell-depleted T cells, or PBMCs.

This table comes from immunoSEQ multiplex PCR, and its TCRdb copy is limited to in-frame clones, with some not included. The table records around 160,000 clones, just under 90% of them present only once. The receptor comes from a woman in her 70s with COVID-19, enrolled during active disease. The specimen was peripheral blood.

The CDR3 protein is CASSPTGGHQPQHF. The CDR3 bases are TGTGCCAGTAGCCCCACAGGGGGCCATCAGCCCCAGCATTTT. The chain is built from TRBV19 and TRBJ1-5, with 9 nucleotides matching TRBD1. The V and J ends lost 6 bases and 5 bases, in that order; junction bases with no gene match: 5. Germline lookup yields CDR1 LNHDA and CDR2 SQIVND (reference sequence). This CDR3 has 14 amino acids.